This T cell receptor beta chain was recovered during a study of cytomegalovirus exposure and HLA in healthy donors. The PCR had 60 Vbeta and 13 Jbeta primers. TCRdb keeps only in-frame clones here, not all; method: immunoSEQ multiplex PCR. There are more than 50,000 clones in the sample; about 69% occur only once, and less than 35% lies in the top ten. Germline loops: CDR1 SGHRS, CDR2 YFSETQ. The CDR3 spans 15 residues. V was shortened by 0 bases and J by 7 bases, with 16 bases between the two germline ends. The receptor comes from a man aged 40-50 years in good health and CMV-seropositive. The chain joins TRBV5-1 to TRBJ1-2; D is perhaps TRBD1 (6 bases). Sequenced: PBMCs. CDR3 bases: TGCGCCAGCAGCTTGGGGCGACAGGTGGAATCTGGCTACACCTTC. This translates into CASSLGRQVESGYTF.